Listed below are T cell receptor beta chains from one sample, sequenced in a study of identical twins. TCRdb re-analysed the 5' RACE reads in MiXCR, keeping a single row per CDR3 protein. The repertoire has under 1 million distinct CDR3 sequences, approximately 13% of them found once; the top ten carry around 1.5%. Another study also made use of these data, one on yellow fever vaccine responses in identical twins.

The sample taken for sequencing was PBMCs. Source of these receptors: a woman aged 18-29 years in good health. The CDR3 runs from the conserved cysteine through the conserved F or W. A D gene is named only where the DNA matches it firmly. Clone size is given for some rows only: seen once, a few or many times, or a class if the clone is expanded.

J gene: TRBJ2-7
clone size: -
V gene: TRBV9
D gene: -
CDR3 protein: CASRPEIHEQYF
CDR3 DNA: TGTGCCAGCCGACCTGAGATCCACGAGCAGTACTTC

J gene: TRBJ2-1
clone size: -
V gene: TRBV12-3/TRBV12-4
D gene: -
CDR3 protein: CASSIQGFHNEQFF
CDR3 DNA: TGTGCCAGCAGTATACAGGGTTTCCACAATGAGCAGTTCTTC

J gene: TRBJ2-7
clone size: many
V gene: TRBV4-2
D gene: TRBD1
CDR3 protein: CASSHGTGIDYEQYF
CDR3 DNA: TGTGCCAGCAGTCACGGGACAGGGATCGACTACGAGCAGTACTTC

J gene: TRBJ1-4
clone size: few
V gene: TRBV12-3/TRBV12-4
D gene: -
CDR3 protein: CASSSKESGEKLFF
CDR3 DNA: TGTGCCAGCAGTTCCAAGGAGAGCGGTGAAAAACTGTTTTTT

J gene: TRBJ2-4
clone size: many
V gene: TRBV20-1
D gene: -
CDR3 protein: CSARDNRGDRAKNIQYF
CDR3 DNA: TGCAGTGCTAGAGATAATAGGGGGGATAGGGCCAAAAACATTCAGTACTTC

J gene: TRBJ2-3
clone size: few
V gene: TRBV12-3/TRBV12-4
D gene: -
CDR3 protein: CASSLGRLRTDTQYF
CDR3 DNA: TGTGCCAGCAGCTTGGGGCGGTTGCGCACAGATACGCAGTATTTT

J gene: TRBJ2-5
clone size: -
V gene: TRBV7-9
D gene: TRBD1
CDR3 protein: CASSLGGTGGQETQYF
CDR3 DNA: TGTGCCAGCAGCTTAGGAGGGACAGGGGGCCAAGAGACCCAGTACTTC

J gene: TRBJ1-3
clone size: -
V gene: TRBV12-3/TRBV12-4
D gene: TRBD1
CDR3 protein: CASSPPTGINTIYF
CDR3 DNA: TGTGCCAGCAGCCCCCCGACAGGGATAAACACCATATATTTT

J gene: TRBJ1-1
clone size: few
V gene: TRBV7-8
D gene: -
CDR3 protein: CASSLGRDGVMNTEAFF
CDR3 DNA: TGTGCCAGCAGCTTAGGGAGGGACGGTGTCATGAACACTGAAGCTTTCTTT

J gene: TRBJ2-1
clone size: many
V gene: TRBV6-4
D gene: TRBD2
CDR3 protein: CASSVLAGEHNEQFF
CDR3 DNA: TGTGCCAGCAGTGTGCTAGCGGGAGAGCACAATGAGCAGTTCTTC

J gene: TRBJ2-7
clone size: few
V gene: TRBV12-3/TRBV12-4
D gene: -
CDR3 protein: CASRRKESYEQYF
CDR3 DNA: TGTGCCAGTCGCCGGAAGGAATCCTACGAGCAGTACTTC

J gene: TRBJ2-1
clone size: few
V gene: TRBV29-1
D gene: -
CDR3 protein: CSVGRGTSYNEQFF
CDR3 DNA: TGCAGCGTTGGACGGGGTACTTCCTACAATGAGCAGTTCTTC

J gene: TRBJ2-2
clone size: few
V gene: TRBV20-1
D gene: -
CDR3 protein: CSAPAGGHVGELFF
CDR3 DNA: TGCAGTGCTCCTGCCGGGGGCCATGTCGGGGAGCTGTTTTTT

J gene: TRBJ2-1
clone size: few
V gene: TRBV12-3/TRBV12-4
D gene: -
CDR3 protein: CASSLNSGLNRWEQFF
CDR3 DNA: TGTGCCAGCAGTTTAAACTCGGGGTTGAATCGGTGGGAGCAGTTCTTC

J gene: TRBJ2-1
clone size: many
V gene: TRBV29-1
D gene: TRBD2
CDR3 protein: CSVGKGTSGRVKNEQFF
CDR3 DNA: TGCAGCGTGGGAAAAGGGACTAGCGGGAGGGTGAAAAATGAGCAGTTCTTC

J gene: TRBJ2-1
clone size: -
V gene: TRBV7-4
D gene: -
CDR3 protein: CASSVHQDRAVFYNEQFF
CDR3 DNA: TGTGCCAGCAGCGTTCACCAGGACAGAGCCGTCTTCTACAATGAGCAGTTCTTC

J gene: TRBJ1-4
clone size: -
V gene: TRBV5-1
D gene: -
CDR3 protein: CASSPGGEVSEKLFF
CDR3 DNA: TGCGCCAGCAGCCCGGGTGGGGAAGTTTCTGAAAAACTGTTTTTT

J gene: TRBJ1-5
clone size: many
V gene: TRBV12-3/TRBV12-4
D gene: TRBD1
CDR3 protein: CASPNQGDGQPQHF
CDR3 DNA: TGTGCCAGCCCCAATCAGGGGGATGGTCAGCCCCAGCATTTT

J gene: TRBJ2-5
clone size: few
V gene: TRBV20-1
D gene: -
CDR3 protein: CSASLTEWAQYF
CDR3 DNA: TGCAGTGCTAGCCTGACAGAGTGGGCCCAGTACTTC

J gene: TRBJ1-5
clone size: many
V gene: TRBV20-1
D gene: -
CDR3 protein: CSASTGSNQPQHF
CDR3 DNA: TGCAGCGCTTCGACGGGGAGCAATCAGCCCCAGCATTTT

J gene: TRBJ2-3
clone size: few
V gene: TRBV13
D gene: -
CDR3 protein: CASSTWRVLGDTQYF
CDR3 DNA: TGTGCCAGCAGCACCTGGCGGGTCCTCGGAGATACGCAGTATTTT

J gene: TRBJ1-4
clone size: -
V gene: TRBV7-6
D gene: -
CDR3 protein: CASSGPNEKLFF
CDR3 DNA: TGTGCCAGCAGCGGACCAAATGAAAAACTGTTTTTT

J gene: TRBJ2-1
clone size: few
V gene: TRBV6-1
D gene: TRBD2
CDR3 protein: CASSLAPWTSGRDEQFF
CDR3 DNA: TGTGCCAGCAGTCTTGCCCCGTGGACTAGCGGAAGGGATGAGCAGTTCTTC

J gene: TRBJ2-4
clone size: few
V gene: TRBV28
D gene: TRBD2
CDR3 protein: CASLPSSRETIQYF
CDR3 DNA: TGTGCCAGCCTCCCCTCCTCGCGGGAGACTATTCAGTACTTC